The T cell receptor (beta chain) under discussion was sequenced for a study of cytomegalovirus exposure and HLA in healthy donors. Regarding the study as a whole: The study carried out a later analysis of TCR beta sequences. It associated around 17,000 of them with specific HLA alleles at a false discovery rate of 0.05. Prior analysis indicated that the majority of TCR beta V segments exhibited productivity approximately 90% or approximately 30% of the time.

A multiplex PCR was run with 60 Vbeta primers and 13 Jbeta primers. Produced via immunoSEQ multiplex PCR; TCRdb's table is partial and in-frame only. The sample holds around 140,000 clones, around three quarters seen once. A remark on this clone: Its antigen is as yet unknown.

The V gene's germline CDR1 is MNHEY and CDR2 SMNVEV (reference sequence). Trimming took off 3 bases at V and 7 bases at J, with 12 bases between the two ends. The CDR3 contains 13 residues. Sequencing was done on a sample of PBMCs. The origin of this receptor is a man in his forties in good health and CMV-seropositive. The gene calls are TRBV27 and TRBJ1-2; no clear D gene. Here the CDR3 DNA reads TGTGCCAGCAGTTTTGCAGGTCGAGTTGGCTACACCTTC. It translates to CASSFAGRVGYTF.